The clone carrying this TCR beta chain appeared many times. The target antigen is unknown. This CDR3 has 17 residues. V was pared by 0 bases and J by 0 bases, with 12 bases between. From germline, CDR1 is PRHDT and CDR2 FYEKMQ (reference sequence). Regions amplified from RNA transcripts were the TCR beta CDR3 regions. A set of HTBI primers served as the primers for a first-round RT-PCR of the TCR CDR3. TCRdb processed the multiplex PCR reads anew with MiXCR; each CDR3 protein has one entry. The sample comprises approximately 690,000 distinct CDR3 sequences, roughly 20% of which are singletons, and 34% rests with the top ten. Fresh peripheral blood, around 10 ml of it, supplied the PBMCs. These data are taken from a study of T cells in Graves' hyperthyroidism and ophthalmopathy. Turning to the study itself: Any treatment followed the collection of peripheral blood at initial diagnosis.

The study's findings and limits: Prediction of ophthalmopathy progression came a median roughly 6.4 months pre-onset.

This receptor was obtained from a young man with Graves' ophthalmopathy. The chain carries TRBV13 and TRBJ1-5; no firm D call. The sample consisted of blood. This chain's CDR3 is CASSLGRSEYSNQPQHF. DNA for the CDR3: TGTGCCAGCAGCTTAGGCCGGTCAGAGTATAGCAATCAGCCCCAGCATTTT.